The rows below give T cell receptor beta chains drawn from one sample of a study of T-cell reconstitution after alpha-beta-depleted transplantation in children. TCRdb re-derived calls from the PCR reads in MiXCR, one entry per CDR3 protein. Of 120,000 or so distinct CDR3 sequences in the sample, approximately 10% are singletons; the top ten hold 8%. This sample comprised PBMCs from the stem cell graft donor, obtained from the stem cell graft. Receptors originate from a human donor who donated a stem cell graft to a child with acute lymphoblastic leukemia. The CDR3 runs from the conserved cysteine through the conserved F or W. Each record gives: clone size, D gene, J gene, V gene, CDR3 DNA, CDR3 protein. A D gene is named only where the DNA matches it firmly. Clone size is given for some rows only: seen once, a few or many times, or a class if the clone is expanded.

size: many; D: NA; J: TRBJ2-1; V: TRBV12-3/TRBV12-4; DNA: TGTGCCAGCAGTTTAGGTGAGCAGTTCTTC; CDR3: CASSLGEQFF
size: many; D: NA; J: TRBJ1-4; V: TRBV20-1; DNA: TGCAGTGCTAGGGACATCGCCTTTTCTGAAAAACTGTTTTTT; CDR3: CSARDIAFSEKLFF
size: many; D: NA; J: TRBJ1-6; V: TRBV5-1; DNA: TGCGCCAGCATCTTGGCACAGGATAATTCACCCCTCCACTTT; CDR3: CASILAQDNSPLHF
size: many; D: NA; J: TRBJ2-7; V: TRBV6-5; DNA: TGTGCCAGCAGTTACTCCCGGAGAGGGGGACCCTACGAGCAGTACTTC; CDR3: CASSYSRRGGPYEQYF
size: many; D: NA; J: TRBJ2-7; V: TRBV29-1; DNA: TGCAGCGTAACCGGGGGCGGGAGAACCTACGAGCAGTACTTC; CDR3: CSVTGGGRTYEQYF
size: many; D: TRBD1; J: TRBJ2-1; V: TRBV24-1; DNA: TGTGCCACCAGTGACCCCGGACAGGGCTCAGGATCGGGGCAGTTCTTC; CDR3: CATSDPGQGSGSGQFF
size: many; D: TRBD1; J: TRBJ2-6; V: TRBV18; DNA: TGTGCCAGCTCACCACCCAGGGGGCTTGGGGCCAACGTCCTGACTTTC; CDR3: CASSPPRGLGANVLTF
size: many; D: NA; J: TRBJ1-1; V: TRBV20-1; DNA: TGCAGTGGGGGGGAGGGTGAAGCTTTCTTT; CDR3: CSGGEGEAFF
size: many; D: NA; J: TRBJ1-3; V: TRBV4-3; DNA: TGCGCCAGCAGCCAAGATAGTTGGGGTTCTGGAAACACCATATATTTT; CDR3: CASSQDSWGSGNTIYF
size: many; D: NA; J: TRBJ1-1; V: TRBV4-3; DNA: TGCGCCAGCAGCCAGCTTCGGGTGGTGAACACTGAAGCTTTCTTT; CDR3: CASSQLRVVNTEAFF
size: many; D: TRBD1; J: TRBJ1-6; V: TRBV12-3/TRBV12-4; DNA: TGTGCCAGCAGTTTCTTCCGGGACAGTCCCAATTCACCCCTCCACTTT; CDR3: CASSFFRDSPNSPLHF
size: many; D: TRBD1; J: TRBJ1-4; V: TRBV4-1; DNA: TGCGCCAGCAGCCGGGCTCAGGGGGCATCTAATGAAAAACTGTTTTTT; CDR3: CASSRAQGASNEKLFF
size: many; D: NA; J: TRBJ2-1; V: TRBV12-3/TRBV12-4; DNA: TGTGCCAGCGGGTACAATGAGCAGTTCTTC; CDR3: CASGYNEQFF
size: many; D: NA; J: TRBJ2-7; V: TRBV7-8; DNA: TGTGCCAGCAGCTCACAAGGGGGAGCTAACTCCTACGAGCAGTACTTC; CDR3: CASSSQGGANSYEQYF
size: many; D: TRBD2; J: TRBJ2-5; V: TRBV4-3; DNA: TGCGCCAGCAGCCAAGAGCGGGGGGGCCAAGAGACCCAGTACTTC; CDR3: CASSQERGGQETQYF
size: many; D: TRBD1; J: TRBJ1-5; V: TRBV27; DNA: TGTGCCAGCAGTAAAAACTCCGGGACAGGGGGCTATGATAATCAGCCCCAGCATTTT; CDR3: CASSKNSGTGGYDNQPQHF
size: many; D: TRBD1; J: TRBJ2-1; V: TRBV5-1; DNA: TGCGCCAGCAGCTTGCAACAGGGGTCCTACAATGAGCAGTTCTTC; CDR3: CASSLQQGSYNEQFF
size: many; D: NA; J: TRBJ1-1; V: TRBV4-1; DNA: TGCGCCAGCAGCCATAAAGGGGACATTGAAGCTTTCTTT; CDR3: CASSHKGDIEAFF
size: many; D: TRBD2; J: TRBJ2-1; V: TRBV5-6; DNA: TGTGCCAGCAGCTTCTCTCCGACTAGCGGGAGGGCCGGCTCCTACAATGAGCAGTTCTTC; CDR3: CASSFSPTSGRAGSYNEQFF
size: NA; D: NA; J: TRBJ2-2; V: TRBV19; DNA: TGTGCCAGTAGTATAACCGTGGCTGGCACCGGGGAGCTGTTTTTT; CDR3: CASSITVAGTGELFF
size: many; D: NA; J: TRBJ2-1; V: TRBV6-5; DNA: TGTGCCAGCAGTTATGAGACAGGAGACAATGAGCAGTTCTTC; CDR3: CASSYETGDNEQFF
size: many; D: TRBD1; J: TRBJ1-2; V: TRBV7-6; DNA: TGTGCCAGCAGCCGAGACAGGGCTGGCGGCTACACCTTC; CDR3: CASSRDRAGGYTF